The subject of this entry is one T cell receptor (beta chain). Germline V gives CDR1 SGHVS, CDR2 FQNEAQ. The junction had 8 bases not matched to a gene; V was cut back by 3 bases and J by 3 bases. This CDR3 comprises 16 residues. The entry originates in a study of blood T cell repertoires in COVID-19. Sequenced by immunoSEQ multiplex PCR; TCRdb stores in-frame clones only, minus some. The data contain 200,000 to 250,000 clones, approximately 84% of them singletons. The sample consisted of peripheral blood. The sequence derives from a woman older than 75 with COVID-19, enrolled during active disease. The chain employs TRBV7-8 and TRBJ2-7; 10 bases match TRBD1. The CDR3 here is CASSFKGTGAFYEQYF. Written as DNA, the CDR3 is TGTGCCAGCAGCTTCAAAGGGACAGGGGCGTTCTACGAGCAGTACTTC. Full variable domain (missing parts from reference TRBV7-8 and TRBJ2-7): GAGVSQSPRYKVAKRGQDVALRCDPISGHVSLFWYQQALGQGPEFLTYFQNEAQLDKSGLPSDRFFAERPEGSVSTLKIQRTQQEDSAVYLCASSFKGTGAFYEQYFGPGTRLTVT.